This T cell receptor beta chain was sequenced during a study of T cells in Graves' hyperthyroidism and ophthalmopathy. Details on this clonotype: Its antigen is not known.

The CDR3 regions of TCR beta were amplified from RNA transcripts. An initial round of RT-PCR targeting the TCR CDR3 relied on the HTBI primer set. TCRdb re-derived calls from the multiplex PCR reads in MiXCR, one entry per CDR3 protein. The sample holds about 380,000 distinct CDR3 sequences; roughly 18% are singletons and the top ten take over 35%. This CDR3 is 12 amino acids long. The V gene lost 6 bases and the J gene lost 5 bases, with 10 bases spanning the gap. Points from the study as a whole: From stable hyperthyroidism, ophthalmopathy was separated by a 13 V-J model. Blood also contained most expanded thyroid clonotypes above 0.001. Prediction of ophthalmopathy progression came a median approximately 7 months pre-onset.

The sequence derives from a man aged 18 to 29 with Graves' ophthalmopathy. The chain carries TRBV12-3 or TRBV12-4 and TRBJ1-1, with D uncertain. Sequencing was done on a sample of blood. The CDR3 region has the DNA TGTGCCAGCAGAGATGGATTAACTGAAGCTTTCTTT. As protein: CASRDGLTEAFF.